A selection of T cell receptor beta chains follows, all from one sample in a study of response to subunit inactivated influenza vaccine. TCRdb re-derived calls from the RT-PCR reads in MiXCR, one entry per CDR3 protein. The table lists hundreds of thousands of distinct CDR3 sequences, about 10% of them singletons. The sample consisted of PBMCs from blood, taken on the day of vaccination. These receptors all stem from a man aged 50 to 60 who received an inactivated influenza vaccine. Each CDR3 is given with its conserved first and last residue. The order of the fields is J gene, D gene, V gene, clone size, CDR3 DNA, CDR3 protein. The D gene is left open where the match is weak. Rows give clone size only sometimes, using once, few, many, or a class for an expanded clone.

>TRBJ2-7|TRBD1|TRBV15|many
TGTGCCACCAGCAGGGACAGGGGCTACGAGCAGTACTTC
CATSRDRGYEQYF
>TRBJ2-6|TRBD1|TRBV20-1|NA
TGCAGTGCTAGAGTCCGGCAGGGGGCGAATGGGGCCAACGTCCTGACTTTC
CSARVRQGANGANVLTF
>TRBJ2-1|NA|TRBV20-1|NA
TGCATTGCTAGTAGCTCCTACAATGAGCAGTTCTTC
CIASSSYNEQFF
>TRBJ2-7|TRBD2|TRBV29-1|few
TGCAGCGTCCTCACGGGGGGTTTTAGGGAGCAGTACTTC
CSVLTGGFREQYF
>TRBJ2-3|NA|TRBV10-3|many
TGTGCCATTCGGACTCCGAACACAGATACGCAGTATTTT
CAIRTPNTDTQYF
>TRBJ2-5|NA|TRBV7-8|few
TGTGCCAGCAGCTTAATGAGCGTCAAGGGAGGGACCCAGTACTTC
CASSLMSVKGGTQYF
>TRBJ2-1|TRBD2|TRBV4-2|NA
TGTGCCAGCAGCCAAGCGGGAGGGCCATTGGATGAGCAGTTCTTC
CASSQAGGPLDEQFF
>TRBJ2-1|NA|TRBV7-9|few
TGTGCCAGCAGCTTAAGACCTCTCGAGGGGTTCTTC
CASSLRPLEGFF
>TRBJ1-2|TRBD1|TRBV7-2|few
TGTGCCAGCACCAAAGGAGGACAGGGGAGGACTAACTATGGCTACACCTTC
CASTKGGQGRTNYGYTF
>TRBJ1-2|NA|TRBV30|few
TGTGCCTGGAGGCCGGATCCGGACACTTACTATGGCTACACCTTC
CAWRPDPDTYYGYTF
>TRBJ2-7|NA|TRBV29-1|many
TGCAGCGTTGTGAAGTTCGAACCCTACGAGCAGTACTTC
CSVVKFEPYEQYF
>TRBJ1-1|NA|TRBV21-1|NA
TGTGCCAGCAGCAAAACCATACCCCGTCAGGGAGTGGACACTGAAGCTTTCTTT
CASSKTIPRQGVDTEAFF
>TRBJ1-1|NA|TRBV18|many
TGTGCCAGCTCACCGCAGGGGTGGGAGGACACTGAAGCTTTCTTT
CASSPQGWEDTEAFF
>TRBJ1-1|NA|TRBV20-1|many
TGCAGTGCTAACATCCAGGGGATTGGCACTGAAGCTTTCTTT
CSANIQGIGTEAFF
>TRBJ2-2|NA|TRBV5-1|many
TGCGCCAGCAGCTTTACCGGGTATTCCGGGGAGCTGTTTTTT
CASSFTGYSGELFF
>TRBJ2-5|NA|TRBV12-3/TRBV12-4|NA
TGTGCCAGCGGCTTAGGGGCGGCGGAGACCCAGTACTTC
CASGLGAAETQYF
>TRBJ2-7|NA|TRBV5-1|NA
TGCGCCAGCAGCTTCCATCCGGTCACTACTTACGAGCAGTACTTC
CASSFHPVTTYEQYF
>TRBJ1-6|NA|TRBV7-2|NA
TGTGCCAGCAGCTTCGTTTCCTGGGCAGGGAGTAATTCACCCCTCCACTTT
CASSFVSWAGSNSPLHF
>TRBJ2-5|NA|TRBV5-1|many
TGCGCCAGCAGCTTGGATCTGGGAAGGACCCAGTACTTC
CASSLDLGRTQYF
>TRBJ2-6|NA|TRBV5-5|few
TGTGCCAGCAGCTTGGAAGGGACTGGGGCCAACGTCCTGACTTTC
CASSLEGTGANVLTF
>TRBJ2-7|NA|TRBV4-3|many
TGCGCCAGCAGCCAAGATCTCGATGTAGCAATTAAACGCGAGCAGTACTTC
CASSQDLDVAIKREQYF
>TRBJ1-1|TRBD1|TRBV7-9|few
TGTGCCAGCAGCTTAGATCCGACAGGGACTGAACCTTTCTTT
CASSLDPTGTEPFF
>TRBJ2-6|NA|TRBV30|few
TGTGCCTGGAGACGAGGATATAGCTACTCTGGGGCCAACGTCCTGACTTTC
CAWRRGYSYSGANVLTF
>TRBJ2-5|TRBD2|TRBV10-2|few
TGCGCCAGCAGTGTTTACGGGGAGGGGGAGACCCAGTACTTC
CASSVYGEGETQYF
>TRBJ2-7|NA|TRBV10-3|many
TGTGCCATCAGTCTCACAGGGAACGAGCAGTACTTC
CAISLTGNEQYF
>TRBJ2-5|TRBD1|TRBV27|NA
TGTGCCAGCAGTCCCCTGGACAGGGTCCCAGAGACCCAGTACTTC
CASSPLDRVPETQYF
>TRBJ2-3|TRBD1|TRBV6-2/TRBV6-3|few
TGTGCCAGCAGTTACTGGGGACAGGGGAAGGATACGCAGTATTTT
CASSYWGQGKDTQYF
>TRBJ2-5|NA|TRBV12-3/TRBV12-4|NA
TGTGCCAGCAGTAACACGGGATCCCATGGGGAGACCCAGTACTTC
CASSNTGSHGETQYF
>TRBJ2-7|NA|TRBV28|NA
TGTGCCAGCACTGCCCCGTGGGGAAGGGGCTACGAGCAGTACTTC
CASTAPWGRGYEQYF